The entry below describes one TCR beta chain. Its antigen remains unidentified. There are no base qualities to consult, and no much larger clone falls within one base. Distinct nucleotide sequences in the sample also encode this CDR3. Using the deep immunoSEQ assay, multiplex PCR amplified TCR CDR3 regions from genomic DNA. Extracted genomic DNA from each cell subset was distributed evenly across all wells of several immunoSEQ 96-well plates, and each plate was treated as a replicate. For sorted subsets, 200 to 250 ng of genomic DNA, equivalent to 30,000 or so T cell genomes, went into each replicate PCR. Purified libraries were quantified with a Qubit 3.0 fluorometer, sized on a Bioanalyzer 2100, and re-quantified with the KAPA Library Quantification kit. A separate single-read 150-cycle Illumina NextSeq 550 flow cell was used to sequence each immunoSEQ 96-well plate. In the authors' own workflow: The immunoSEQ output contained only junctional sequences without quality scores, so filtering could not match that applied to full-length reads. To assign V/J genes and CDR3, sequences were annotated using PyIR, a Python wrapper for IgBLAST v1.9, with IMGT germline references. Reads were filtered out if the reads had weak V/J assignments (E-value above 1e-6), no CDR3, stop codons, out-of-frame junctions, or ambiguous translated residues. V3J clonotypes were defined by identical inferred V gene, J gene, and CDR3 amino acid sequence. Percentage overlap between repertoires was calculated by dividing the number of shared unique clonotypes by the size of the smaller repertoire. Repertoire richness was assessed with RTK rarefaction, the Chao1 estimator, and Recon v2.1 estimates of unobserved clonotypes. Generation probabilities were computed with OLGA for all TCRbeta clonotypes obtained by the gDNA method from several donors. In its TCRdb copy, this immuneACCESS table keeps in-frame sequences only and misses some clones. Where compared with another copy, unresolved V genes explain less than half of these, and the others have no known cause. Clone size and the V and J calls come from that table; the DNA yielded D and trimming. The sample table contains about 700,000 clones; only one count was recorded for about 91% of them. The ten largest clones take up about 24% of the sample.

These data originate in a study of shared clonotypes between healthy human individuals (dated by TCRdb to about 2020). Study-level background: A couple of women and three men aged 18 to 49 years were included in the cohort. Per donor, three plates each were used for CD4 naive and CD4 memory, two for CD8 naive, and one for CD8 memory. Blood TCR repertoires of about five healthy adults were deeply sequenced to estimate repertoire size and the extent of clonotype sharing between individuals. Between about 0.9 and 8.9 billion PBMCs per donor were obtained by leukapheresis. To increase sequencing depth and limit assay-specific biases, different laboratories used diverse techniques to prepare libraries and sequence TCR repertoires.

Overall study outcomes, separate from this receptor: Pairwise subsampling indicated that sequencing depth was expected to affect the degree of clonotype sharing among donors. Naive subsets generally had larger estimated clonotype richness than memory subsets did. Incomplete sequencing was indicated by rarefaction of sorted-subset datasets, despite the large sequencing depth. Sampling was restricted to blood, and TCR repertoires in tissue are likely to differ from TCR repertoires in blood. Compared with non-shared clonotypes, clonotypes shared by all four sorted-subset donors had higher generation probabilities. Because the study included only a small number of donors, the genetic and exposure-history diversity represented was limited. Roughly 5.2% of naive CD4, around 3.5% of naive CD8, around 2.3% of memory CD4, and more than 0.35% of memory CD8 clonotypes were shared across a few donors.

For the CD8 naive samples, CD45RO-negative cells were positively selected for CCR7, yielding a CD45RA+CCR7+ population from which TemRA cells were excluded. Healthy HIV-negative adults with no recently reported acute infections or vaccinations were included as donors. All donors were Caucasian adults living in Nashville, Tennessee, USA. Blood was obtained by leukapheresis, after which PBMCs were separated by Ficoll-Histopaque density gradient centrifugation and cryopreserved in liquid nitrogen vapor phase. Analytical flow cytometry was used to check the purity and quantity of every magnetically sorted T cell population. Each sorted fraction had its genomic DNA isolated and then quantified by UV absorbance on a Nanodrop 2000c. The germline V gene (reference sequence) yields MNHEY for CDR1 and SMNVEV for CDR2. The CDR3 has 13 amino acids, counting the end cysteine and phenylalanine. The only DNA kept is the CDR3, 39 bases in frame from the first base. V loses 4 bases of germline sequence and J loses 4 bases, and the interval between the two ends is 7 bases.

The source of this sequence is a man aged 30 to 45 in good health. In this chain, TRBV27 is recombined with TRBJ2-2; the D gene is not confidently resolved. Sequenced input: naive CD8+ T cells sorted from blood. Reading the label with the study, this specimen's cell subset or site is: CD45RA+CCR7+. The CDR3 corresponds to CASSSLATGELFF. In nucleotide form, the sequence is TGTGCCAGCAGTTCCTTGGCCACCGGGGAGCTGTTTTTT.